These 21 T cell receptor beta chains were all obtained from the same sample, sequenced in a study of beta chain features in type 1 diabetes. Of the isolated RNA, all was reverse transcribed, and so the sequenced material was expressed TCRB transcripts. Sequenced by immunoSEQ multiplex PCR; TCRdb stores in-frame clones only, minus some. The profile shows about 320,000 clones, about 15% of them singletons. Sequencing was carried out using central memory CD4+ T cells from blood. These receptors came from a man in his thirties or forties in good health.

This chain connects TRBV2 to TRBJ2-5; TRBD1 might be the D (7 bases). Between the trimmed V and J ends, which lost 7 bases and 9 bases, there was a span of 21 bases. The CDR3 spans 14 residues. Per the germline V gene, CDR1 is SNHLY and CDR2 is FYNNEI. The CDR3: CASKRQGGEGSQYF. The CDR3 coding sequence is TGTGCCAGCAAGAGGCAGGGGGGAGAGGGGTCCCAGTACTTC.

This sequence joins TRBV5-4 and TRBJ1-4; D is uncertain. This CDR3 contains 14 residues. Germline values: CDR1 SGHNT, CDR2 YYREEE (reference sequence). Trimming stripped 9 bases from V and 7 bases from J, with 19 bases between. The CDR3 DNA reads TGTGCCACCCGTTCGGATACCGCTCGTGAAAAACTGTTTTTT. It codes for CATRSDTAREKLFF.

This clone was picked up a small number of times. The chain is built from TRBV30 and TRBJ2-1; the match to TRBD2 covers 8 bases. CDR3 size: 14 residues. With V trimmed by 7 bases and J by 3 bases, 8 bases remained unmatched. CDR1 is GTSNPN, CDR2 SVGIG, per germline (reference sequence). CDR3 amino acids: CAFTSAGVYNEQFF. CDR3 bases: TGTGCCTTTACGTCAGCGGGAGTCTACAATGAGCAGTTCTTC.

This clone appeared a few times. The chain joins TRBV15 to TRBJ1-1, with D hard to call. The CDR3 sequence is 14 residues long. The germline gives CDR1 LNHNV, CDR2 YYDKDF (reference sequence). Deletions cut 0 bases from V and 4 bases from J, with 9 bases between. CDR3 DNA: TGTGCCACCAGCAGAGAAAATGTTGGCACTGAAGCTTTCTTT. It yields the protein CATSRENVGTEAFF.

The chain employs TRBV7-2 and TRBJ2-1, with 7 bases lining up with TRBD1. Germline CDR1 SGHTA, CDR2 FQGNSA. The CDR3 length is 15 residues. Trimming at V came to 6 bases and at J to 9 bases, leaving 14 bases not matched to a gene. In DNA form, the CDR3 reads TGTGCCAGCAGTCCTAAGGGGGCGCGCAGGGTTGAGCAGTTCTTC. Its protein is CASSPKGARRVEQFF.

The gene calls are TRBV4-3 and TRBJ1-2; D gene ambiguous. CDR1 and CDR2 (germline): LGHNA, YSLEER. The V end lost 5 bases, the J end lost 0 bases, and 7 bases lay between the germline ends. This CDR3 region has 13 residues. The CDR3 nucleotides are TGCGCCAGCAGCGCGGGGACTAACTATGGCTACACCTTC. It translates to CASSAGTNYGYTF.

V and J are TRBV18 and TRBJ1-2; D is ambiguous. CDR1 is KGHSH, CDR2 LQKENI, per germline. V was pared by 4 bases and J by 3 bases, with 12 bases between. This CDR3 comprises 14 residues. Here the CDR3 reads CASSLERTDYGYTF. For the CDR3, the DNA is TGTGCCAGCTCACTGGAGAGGACCGACTATGGCTACACCTTC.

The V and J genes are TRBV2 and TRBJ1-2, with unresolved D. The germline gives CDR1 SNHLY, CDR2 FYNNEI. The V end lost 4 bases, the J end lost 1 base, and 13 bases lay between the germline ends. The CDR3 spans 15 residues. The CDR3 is CASSVRDYVNYGYTF. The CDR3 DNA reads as TGTGCCAGCAGTGTAAGAGACTACGTTAACTATGGCTACACCTTC.

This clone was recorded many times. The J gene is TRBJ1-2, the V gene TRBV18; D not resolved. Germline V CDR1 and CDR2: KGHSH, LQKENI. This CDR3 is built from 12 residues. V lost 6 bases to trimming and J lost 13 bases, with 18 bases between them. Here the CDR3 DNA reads TGTGCCAGCTCGGCCGGGCCCCCAGCATTCACCTTC. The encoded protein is CASSAGPPAFTF. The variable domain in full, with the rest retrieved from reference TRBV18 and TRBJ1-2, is NAGVMQNPRHLVRRRGQEARLRCSPMKGHSHVYWYRQLPEEGLKFMVYLQKENIIDESGMPKERFSAEFPKEGPSILRIQQVVRGDSAAYFCASSAGPPAFTFGSGTRLTVV.

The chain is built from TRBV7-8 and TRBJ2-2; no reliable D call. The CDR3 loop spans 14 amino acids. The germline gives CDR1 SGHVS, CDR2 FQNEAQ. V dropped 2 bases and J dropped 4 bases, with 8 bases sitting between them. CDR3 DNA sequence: TGTGCCAGCAGCTTAAACTCCGGCACCGGGGAGCTGTTTTTT. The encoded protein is CASSLNSGTGELFF.

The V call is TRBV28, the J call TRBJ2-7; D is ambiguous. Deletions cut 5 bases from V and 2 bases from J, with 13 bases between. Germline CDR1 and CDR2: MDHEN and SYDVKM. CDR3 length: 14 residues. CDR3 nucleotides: TGTGCCAGCAGTGCGGTATCTGGGACCTACGAGCAGTACTTC. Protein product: CASSAVSGTYEQYF.

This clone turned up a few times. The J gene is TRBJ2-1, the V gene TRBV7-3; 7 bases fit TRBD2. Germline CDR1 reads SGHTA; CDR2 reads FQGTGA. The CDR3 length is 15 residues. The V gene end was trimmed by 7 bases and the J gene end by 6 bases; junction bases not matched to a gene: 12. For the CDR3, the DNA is TGTGCCAGCAACGTGAAGGCCGGGACTACCAATGAGCAGTTCTTC. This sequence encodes CASNVKAGTTNEQFF.

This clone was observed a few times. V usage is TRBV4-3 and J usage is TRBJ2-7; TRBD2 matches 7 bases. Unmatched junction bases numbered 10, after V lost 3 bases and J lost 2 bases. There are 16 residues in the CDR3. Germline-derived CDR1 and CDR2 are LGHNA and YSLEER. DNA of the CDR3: TGCGCCAGCAGCCAGGGACTACCCGGGAGTCCCTACGAGCAGTACTTC. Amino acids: CASSQGLPGSPYEQYF.

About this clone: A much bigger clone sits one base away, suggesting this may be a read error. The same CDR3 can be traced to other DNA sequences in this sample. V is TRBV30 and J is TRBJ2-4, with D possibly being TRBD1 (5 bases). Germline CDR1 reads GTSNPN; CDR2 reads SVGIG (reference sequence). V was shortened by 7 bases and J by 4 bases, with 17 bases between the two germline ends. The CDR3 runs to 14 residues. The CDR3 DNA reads TGTGCCTTTAAGGGTGACAGAGAAAAAAACATTCAGTACTTC. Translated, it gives CAFKGDREKNIQYF.

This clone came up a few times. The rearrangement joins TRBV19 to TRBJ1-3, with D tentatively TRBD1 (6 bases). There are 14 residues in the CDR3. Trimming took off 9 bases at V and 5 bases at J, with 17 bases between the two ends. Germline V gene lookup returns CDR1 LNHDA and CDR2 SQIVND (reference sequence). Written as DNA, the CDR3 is TGTGCCAGCGCCAGTCCGGGACAACGAAACACCATATATTTT. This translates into CASASPGQRNTIYF.

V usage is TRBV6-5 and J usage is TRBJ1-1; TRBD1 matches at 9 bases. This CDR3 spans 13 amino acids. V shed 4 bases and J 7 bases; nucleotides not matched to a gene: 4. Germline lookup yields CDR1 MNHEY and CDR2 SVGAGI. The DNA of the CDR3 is TGTGCCAGCAGTTCACAGGGGGCTGGTGAAGCTTTCTTT. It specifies CASSSQGAGEAFF.

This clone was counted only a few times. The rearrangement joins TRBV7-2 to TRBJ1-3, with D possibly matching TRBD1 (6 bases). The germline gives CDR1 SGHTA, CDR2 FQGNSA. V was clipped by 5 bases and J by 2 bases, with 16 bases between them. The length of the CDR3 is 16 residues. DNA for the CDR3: TGTGCCAGCAGCATACACAGGGTTTCAACTGGAAACACCATATATTTT. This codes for CASSIHRVSTGNTIYF.

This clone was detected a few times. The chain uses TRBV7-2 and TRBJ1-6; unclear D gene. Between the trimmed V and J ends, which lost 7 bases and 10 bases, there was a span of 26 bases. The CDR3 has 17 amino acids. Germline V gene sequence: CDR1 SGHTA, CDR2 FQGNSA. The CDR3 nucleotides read TGTGCCAGCATCCAAGGAGGTGGGCGGGAGGTCGGCTCACCCCTCCACTTT. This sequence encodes CASIQGGGREVGSPLHF.

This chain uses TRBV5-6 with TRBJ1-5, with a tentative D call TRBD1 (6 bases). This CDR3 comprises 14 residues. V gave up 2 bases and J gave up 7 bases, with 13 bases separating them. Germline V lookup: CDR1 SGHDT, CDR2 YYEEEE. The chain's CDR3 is CASSLGGRGQPQHF. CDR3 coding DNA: TGTGCCAGCAGCTTAGGGGGTAGAGGGCAGCCCCAGCATTTT.

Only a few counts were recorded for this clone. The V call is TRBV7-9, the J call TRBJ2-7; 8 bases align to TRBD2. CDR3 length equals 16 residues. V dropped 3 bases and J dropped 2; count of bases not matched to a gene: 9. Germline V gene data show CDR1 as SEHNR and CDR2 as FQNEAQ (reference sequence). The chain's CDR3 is CASSLGSSGRTYEQYV. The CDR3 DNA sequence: TGTGCCAGCAGCTTGGGGTCTAGCGGGCGGACCTACGAGCAGTACGTC.

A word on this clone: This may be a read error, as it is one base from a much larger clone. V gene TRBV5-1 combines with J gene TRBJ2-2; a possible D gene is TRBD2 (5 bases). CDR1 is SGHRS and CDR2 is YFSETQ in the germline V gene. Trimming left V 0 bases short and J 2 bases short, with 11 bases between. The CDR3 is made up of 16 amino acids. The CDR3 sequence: CASSLEAGVNTGELFF. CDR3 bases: TGCGCCAGCAGCTTGGAGGCCGGGGTTAACACCGGGGAGCTGTTTTTT. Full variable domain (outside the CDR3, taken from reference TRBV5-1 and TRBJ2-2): KAGVTQTPRYLIKTRGQQVTLSCSPISGHRSVSWYQQTPGQGLQFLFEYFSETQRNKGNFPGRFSGRQFSNSRSEMNVSTLELGDSALYLCASSLEAGVNTGELFFGEGSRLTVL.